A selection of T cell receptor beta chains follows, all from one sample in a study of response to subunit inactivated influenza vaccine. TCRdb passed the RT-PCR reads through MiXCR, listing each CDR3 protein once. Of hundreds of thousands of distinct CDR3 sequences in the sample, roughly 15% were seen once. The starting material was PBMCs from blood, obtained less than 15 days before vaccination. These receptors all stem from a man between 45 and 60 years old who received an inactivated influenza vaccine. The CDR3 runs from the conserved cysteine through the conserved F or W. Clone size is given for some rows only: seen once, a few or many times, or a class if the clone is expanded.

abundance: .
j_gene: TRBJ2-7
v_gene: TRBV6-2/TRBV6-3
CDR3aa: CASSYGLAGMGYEQYF

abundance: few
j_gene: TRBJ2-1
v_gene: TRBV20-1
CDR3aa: CSAPSILSGGSYNEQFF

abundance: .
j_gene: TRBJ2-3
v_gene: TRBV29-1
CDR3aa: CSVEGPAGGPLRTDTQCF

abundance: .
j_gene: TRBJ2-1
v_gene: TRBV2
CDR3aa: CASKRGLAVGSSYNEQFF

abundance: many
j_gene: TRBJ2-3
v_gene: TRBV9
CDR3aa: CASSVGGTDTQYF

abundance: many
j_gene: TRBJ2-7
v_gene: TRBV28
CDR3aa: CASSSRVRTGPYEQYF

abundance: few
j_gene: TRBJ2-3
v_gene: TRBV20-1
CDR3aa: CSAVGPLFTDTQYF

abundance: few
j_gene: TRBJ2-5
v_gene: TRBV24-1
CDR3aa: CATSDSGLAGEETQYF

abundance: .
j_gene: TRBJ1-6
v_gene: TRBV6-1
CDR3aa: CASSEAPNSPLHF

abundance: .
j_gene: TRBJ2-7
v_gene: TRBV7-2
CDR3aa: CASSITGGAYEQYF

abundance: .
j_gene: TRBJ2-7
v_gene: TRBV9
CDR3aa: CASSVAPQEGEQYF

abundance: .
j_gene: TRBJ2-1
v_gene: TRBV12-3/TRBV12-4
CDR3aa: CASSPRGGPHNEQFF

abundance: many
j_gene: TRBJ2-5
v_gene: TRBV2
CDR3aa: CASSGLAGRATQETQYF

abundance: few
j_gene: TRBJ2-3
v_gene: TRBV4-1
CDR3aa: CASSKASTDTQYF

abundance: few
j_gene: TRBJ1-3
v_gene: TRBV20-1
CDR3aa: CSARQGLQGNTIYF

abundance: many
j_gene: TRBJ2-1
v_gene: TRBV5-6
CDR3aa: CASSLVASGHNEQFF

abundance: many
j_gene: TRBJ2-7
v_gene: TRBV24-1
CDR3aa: CATSDTRGGNEQYF

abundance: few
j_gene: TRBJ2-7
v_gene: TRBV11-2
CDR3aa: CASSFDPLRARSYEQYF

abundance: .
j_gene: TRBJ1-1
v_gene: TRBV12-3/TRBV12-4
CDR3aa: CASRPGSGQSSEAFF

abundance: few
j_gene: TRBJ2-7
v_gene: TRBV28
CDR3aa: CASTHGTSVYEQYF

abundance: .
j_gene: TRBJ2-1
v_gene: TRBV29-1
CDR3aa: CSVEGRLADNEQFF

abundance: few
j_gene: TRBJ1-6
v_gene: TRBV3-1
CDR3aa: CASSQGSRNSPLHF

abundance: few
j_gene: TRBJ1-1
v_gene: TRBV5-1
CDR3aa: CASSLTGLGDTEAFF

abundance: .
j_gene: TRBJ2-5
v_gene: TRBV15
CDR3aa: CATSRDRFGGGGETQYF

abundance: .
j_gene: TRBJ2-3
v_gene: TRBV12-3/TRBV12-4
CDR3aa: CASSYLLDHTDTQYF